Below are 26 T cell receptor beta chains sequenced from a single sample in a study of PD-1 blockade in mismatch repair-deficient tumors (dated by TCRdb to about 2017). The time point tag for this specimen amounts to: roughly 10-day in vitro stimulation with candidate neoantigen peptide 2. The library came from the immunoSEQ multiplex PCR assay. Entries here come from immuneACCESS through TCRdb and include only in-frame sequences with V and J called. Some clones fail to appear in such tables; in the studies checked, an unresolved V gene covers under half of the shortfall, and the cause of the remainder is unknown. This sample lists over 9,000 clones; approximately 86% were detected once. The biggest ten clones account for approximately 20% of the sample. Their antigen targets remain unknown. The sequenced sample was cells cultured in vitro, obtained from a patient treated with pembrolizumab. The source is an adult with mismatch repair-deficient cancer.

The chain carries TRBV19 and TRBJ1-2; a possible D gene is TRBD1 (6 bases). Germline assignment: CDR1 LNHDA and CDR2 SQIVND (reference sequence). V shed 3 bases and J shed 5 bases, with 13 bases lying between them. The CDR3 is 14 residues long. The CDR3 loop is CASSIPGTMYGYTF. The CDR3, as DNA: TGTGCCAGTAGTATTCCCGGGACAATGTATGGCTACACCTTC.

This clone appeared a few times. The V and J genes are TRBV11-2 and TRBJ2-7; D gene ambiguous. CDR1 is SGHAT, CDR2 FQNNGV, per germline. The CDR3 is made up of 13 amino acids. The V gene lost 5 bases and the J gene lost 2 bases, with 10 bases spanning the gap. The CDR3 DNA reads as TGTGCCAGCAGCCCTCCACCGGCCTACGAGCAGTACTTC. Translated: CASSPPPAYEQYF.

This clone has a single count. The chain carries TRBV18 and TRBJ2-1; TRBD2 is a possible D gene (6 bases). Germline values: CDR1 KGHSH, CDR2 LQKENI. Trimming left V 3 bases short and J 0 bases short, with 9 bases between. The CDR3 has 15 residues. The CDR3 region is CASSPVADSYNEQFF. DNA for the CDR3: TGTGCCAGCTCACCCGTAGCGGACTCCTACAATGAGCAGTTCTTC.

V usage is TRBV5-6 and J usage is TRBJ2-1; D gene uncertain. Germline CDR1 SGHDT, CDR2 YYEEEE. Trimming cost V 4 bases and J 5 bases, with 13 bases left between them. This CDR3 comprises 14 residues. The CDR3 region is CASSPIRADNEQFF. CDR3 nucleotide sequence: TGTGCCAGCAGCCCCATCCGCGCCGACAATGAGCAGTTCTTC.

Here the CDR3 reads CASSEEWSTANEKLFF. DNA for the CDR3: TGTGCCAGCAGTGAAGAATGGTCGACGGCTAATGAAAAACTGTTTTTT. The V and J genes are TRBV2 and TRBJ1-4; the D is unclear. V lost 1 base and J lost 3, with 12 bases in between. CDR3 length: 16 amino acids. The germline V gene has CDR1 SNHLY and CDR2 FYNNEI.

The CDR3 bases are TGCGCCAGCAGCTTGGATAAAGGGGGCGAGCAGTACTTC. Protein product: CASSLDKGGEQYF. This chain uses TRBV5-1 with TRBJ2-7, with a weak D call TRBD1 (6 bases). Trimming stripped 0 bases from V and 6 bases from J, with 10 bases between. Germline V CDR1 and CDR2: SGHRS, YFSETQ. CDR3 size: 13 residues. The entire variable domain, with the rest obtained from reference TRBV5-1 and TRBJ2-7, is as follows: KAGVTQTPRYLIKTRGQQVTLSCSPISGHRSVSWYQQTPGQGLQFLFEYFSETQRNKGNFPGRFSGRQFSNSRSEMNVSTLELGDSALYLCASSLDKGGEQYFGPGTRLTVT.

The V gene is TRBV5-1, the J gene TRBJ2-7; 13 bases match TRBD2. CDR3 size: 17 residues. The germline CDR1 and CDR2 sequences are SGHRS and YFSETQ. J lost 7 bases, V lost 2 bases, and 12 bases had no gene match. The CDR3 here is CASSFTTSGRAAGEQYF. As DNA, the CDR3 is TGCGCCAGCAGCTTTACAACTAGCGGGAGGGCAGCTGGTGAGCAGTACTTC.

The chain couples TRBV2 to TRBJ1-6; D not resolved. Trimming stripped 6 bases from V and 8 bases from J, with 11 bases between. Germline CDR1 is SNHLY and CDR2 is FYNNEI. This CDR3 comprises 13 residues. The CDR3 is CASRQDLDSPLHF. In DNA, the CDR3 is TGTGCCAGCAGGCAGGACTTAGATTCACCCCTCCACTTT.

The chain is built from TRBV30 and TRBJ2-7, with 7 bases that match TRBD1. Trimming removed 0 bases from V and 10 bases from J; junction bases left unmatched: 9. Germline assignment: CDR1 GTSNPN and CDR2 SVGIG (reference sequence). This CDR3 has 13 residues. The CDR3 loop is CAWSVSAGGPQYF. The CDR3 bases are TGTGCCTGGAGTGTATCGGCAGGGGGTCCTCAGTACTTC.

This rearrangement joins TRBV4-2 to TRBJ2-5; 7 bases align to TRBD2. Germline CDR1 and CDR2: LGHNA and YNFKEQ. The V gene end was trimmed by 5 bases and the J gene end by 2 bases; junction bases not matched to a gene: 5. This CDR3 is built from 14 residues. The CDR3 spells CASSASGRQETQYF. Written as DNA, the CDR3 is TGTGCCAGCAGCGCCTCCGGGAGGCAAGAGACCCAGTACTTC.

This clone has more than one count but fewer than ten. CDR3 region: CSVERNREAFF. The CDR3 coding sequence is TGCAGCGTTGAGAGGAACAGGGAAGCTTTCTTT. The gene calls are TRBV29-1 and TRBJ1-1, with D possibly TRBD1 on 5 matching bases. Germline assignment: CDR1 SQVTM and CDR2 ANQGSEA. With 3 bases removed from V and 8 bases from J, the gap between germline ends came to 10 bases. The CDR3 covers 11 residues.

The genes are TRBV5-1 and TRBJ2-5; the D is unclear. This CDR3 comprises 13 residues. Deletions cut 4 bases from V and 0 bases from J, with 7 bases between. Per germline, CDR1 SGHRS and CDR2 YFSETQ. The CDR3 loop is CASSPRYQETQYF. Written as DNA, the CDR3 is TGCGCCAGCAGCCCTCGGTACCAAGAGACCCAGTACTTC.

The chain recombines TRBV7-6 with TRBJ1-2, with TRBD1 identical over 9 bases. Trimming at V came to 6 bases and at J to 4 bases, leaving 12 bases not matched to a gene. CDR3 length: 16 residues. Germline V CDR1 and CDR2: SGHVS, FNYEAQ. The DNA of the CDR3 is TGTGCCAGCAGACCTAGTCCCGGACAGGGGAGCTATGGCTACACCTTC. This sequence encodes CASRPSPGQGSYGYTF.

This clone was seen a few times. The gene calls are TRBV2 and TRBJ1-5; D call uncertain. Trimming stripped 5 bases from V and 5 bases from J, with 13 bases between. CDR3 length: 14 residues. Germline V gene sequence: CDR1 SNHLY, CDR2 FYNNEI. CDR3 in amino acids: CASSWSQWDQPQHF. In DNA, the CDR3 is TGTGCCAGCAGTTGGAGTCAGTGGGATCAGCCCCAGCATTTT.

The DNA for the CDR3 is TGTGCCAGCAGTGACTTAATAGCGGGTTCCGGGGAGCTGTTTTTT. Translating gives CASSDLIAGSGELFF. The chain recombines TRBV6-1 with TRBJ2-2; the match to TRBD2 covers 7 bases. Unmatched junction bases numbered 7, after V lost 3 bases and J lost 6 bases. The CDR3 loop spans 15 amino acids. CDR1 and CDR2 (germline): MNHNS, SASEGT.

The chain joins TRBV4-1 to TRBJ2-7; 11 positions match TRBD2. CDR3 size: 15 residues. Germline values: CDR1 MGHRA, CDR2 YSYEKL. J lost 5 bases, V lost 1 base, and 4 bases had no gene match. The CDR3: CASSQVSSGRNEQYF. In DNA, the CDR3 is TGCGCCAGCAGCCAAGTTTCTAGCGGGAGGAACGAGCAGTACTTC.

The rearrangement joins TRBV6-5 to TRBJ2-7; D call uncertain. Looked up from germline, CDR1 is MNHEY and CDR2 is SVGAGI. Trimming stripped 0 bases from V and 1 base from J, with 4 bases between. The CDR3 is 13 amino acids. The CDR3 loop is CASSYSESYEQYF. CDR3 sequence (DNA): TGTGCCAGCAGTTACTCGGAGTCCTACGAGCAGTACTTC.

This chain links TRBV19 with TRBJ1-5; D is undetermined. Trimming shortened V by 3 bases and J by 4 bases, and 13 bases separated the two germline ends. The length of the CDR3 is 15 residues. The germline V gene has CDR1 LNHDA and CDR2 SQIVND (reference sequence). As DNA, the CDR3 is TGTGCCAGTAGTATGTCAATTATGTGGAATCAGCCCCAGCATTTT. It encodes CASSMSIMWNQPQHF.

The rearrangement uses TRBV5-6 and TRBJ2-5, with D perhaps assigned TRBD1 or TRBD2 (5 bases each). There are 18 residues in the CDR3. The germline V gene encodes CDR1 SGHDT and CDR2 YYEEEE. V was cut by 2 bases and J by 3 bases, with 23 bases left in between. The chain's CDR3 is CASSLFGRAVLGEETQYF. The CDR3 bases are TGTGCCAGCAGCTTATTCGGGCGGGCAGTGTTGGGGGAAGAGACCCAGTACTTC.

This rearrangement joins TRBV7-9 to TRBJ1-1, with a possible D match to TRBD1 (5 bases). Germline CDR1 is SEHNR and CDR2 is FQNEAQ (reference sequence). The CDR3 extends over 14 amino acids. The V end was cut by 2 bases, the J end by 4 bases, with 11 bases between. The CDR3 reads CASSLQGVSTEAFF. DNA of the CDR3: TGTGCCAGCAGCTTACAGGGAGTGAGCACTGAAGCTTTCTTT.

This sequence joins TRBV18 and TRBJ2-5, with unresolved D. This CDR3 is built from 15 residues. The germline V gene encodes CDR1 KGHSH and CDR2 LQKENI. Trimming removed 1 base from V and 3 bases from J, with 12 bases in between. The CDR3 loop reads CASSPHVRTKETQYF. The CDR3, as DNA: TGTGCCAGCTCACCACATGTTCGAACCAAAGAGACCCAGTACTTC.

This chain connects TRBV19 to TRBJ2-2, with D tentatively TRBD2 (6 bases). Trimming left V 3 bases short and J 6 bases short, with 14 bases between. CDR1 LNHDA and CDR2 SQIVND come from the germline V gene (reference sequence). There are 15 residues in the CDR3. The CDR3 DNA sequence: TGTGCCAGTAGTATGGGGGAACCTAGCGCCGGGGAGCTGTTTTTT. Protein product: CASSMGEPSAGELFF.

The rearrangement joins TRBV27 to TRBJ2-7; a possible D gene is TRBD2 (6 bases). Trimming took off 9 bases at V and 2 bases at J, with 26 bases between the two ends. Germline CDR1 is MNHEY and CDR2 is SMNVEV (reference sequence). The CDR3 sequence is 17 residues long. Here the CDR3 reads CASPRGTNATSTYEQYF. The CDR3 DNA follows: TGTGCCAGTCCCCGCGGGACCAACGCTACCTCAACCTACGAGCAGTACTTC.

The chain couples TRBV2 to TRBJ2-1; a weak D match, TRBD1 (5 bases). The CDR3 length is 13 residues. The V end was cut by 8 bases, the J end by 2 bases, with 10 bases between. Germline-derived CDR1 and CDR2 are SNHLY and FYNNEI. CDR3: CASQAGTYNEQFF. The CDR3 DNA sequence: TGTGCCAGCCAGGCAGGGACCTACAATGAGCAGTTCTTC.

This clone was picked up a small number of times. Other DNA sequences within the sample encode an identical CDR3. The chain carries TRBV7-3 and TRBJ1-1; TRBD1 aligns across 7 bases. Losses at the gene ends were 0 bases for V and 3 bases for J; bases not matched to a gene: 1. This CDR3 has 14 residues. The germline V gene has CDR1 SGHTA and CDR2 FQGTGA. The DNA for the CDR3 is TGTGCCAGCAGCTTAACAGGGGGCGACACTGAAGCTTTCTTT. Encoded protein: CASSLTGGDTEAFF.

The chain is built from TRBV6-1 and TRBJ1-5, with D uncertain. The V end was cut by 3 bases, the J end by 2 bases, with 11 bases between. CDR1 and CDR2 from the germline V gene are MNHNS and SASEGT. The CDR3 has 15 residues. CDR3 DNA sequence: TGTGCCAGCAGTGATGGTGGACCCGGCAATCAGCCCCAGCATTTT. Translated: CASSDGGPGNQPQHF.